Presented here are 32 T cell receptor beta chains from one specimen sequenced in a study of T cells in Graves' hyperthyroidism and ophthalmopathy (dated by TCRdb to the late 2010s). The library was produced with multiplex PCR. The run used an Illumina HiSeq 2000. Amplification of TCR beta CDR3 regions was carried out from RNA transcripts. For the first round of RT-PCR on the TCR CDR3, the HTBI primer set was used together with the Qiagen OneStep RT-PCR kit. TCRdb cleaned the public reads at Q25 with fastp, built clones with MiXCR and kept in-frame beta chains. Entries are consolidated by CDR3 protein sequence, retaining the most common genes and DNA. For this sample the table gives 600,000 or so distinct CDR3 sequences, of which 46% were detected only once. The ten most abundant clones make up 8.2% of the sample. Material for sequencing was peripheral blood or thyroid tissue (not recorded which). The receptors shown here come from a young woman with Graves' hyperthyroidism. Donor details come from another sample of the same person, matched by shared clones.

This clonotype was counted many times. The V call is TRBV5-8, the J call TRBJ1-1, with D unclear. V gave up 5 bases and J gave up 0 bases, with 8 bases separating them. The CDR3 runs 13 residues. Looked up from germline, CDR1 is SGHTS and CDR2 is YDEGEE. For the CDR3, the DNA is TGTGCCAGCAGTTCATGGGTGAACACTGAAGCTTTCTTT. Translation: CASSSWVNTEAFF.

The chain joins TRBV25-1 to TRBJ1-2; maybe TRBD1 (6 bases). The length of the CDR3 is 15 residues. Trimming stripped 4 bases from V and 0 bases from J, with 12 bases between. Germline-derived CDR1 and CDR2 are MGHDK and SYGVNS. The chain's CDR3 is CASSATQGSNYGYTF. DNA of the CDR3: TGTGCCAGCAGTGCAACACAGGGTTCTAACTATGGCTACACCTTC.

This clonotype occurred a few times. A junction end diverges from the germline sequence, so it may reflect a read error. The genes are TRBV7-2 and TRBJ2-2; possible D gene TRBD1, 6 bases. Germline CDR1 and CDR2: SGHTA and FQGNSA. CDR3 length: 12 residues. CDR3 loop: CASRLDRGELFF. The CDR3 DNA follows: TGTGCCAGCAGATTAGACAGGGGGGAGCTGTTTTTT.

This chain joins TRBV7-9 and TRBJ1-1, with D perhaps matching TRBD1 (5 bases). The V and J ends lost 4 bases and 0 bases respectively, with 9 bases between them. Germline V gene lookup returns CDR1 SEHNR and CDR2 FQNEAQ (reference sequence). The CDR3 sequence is 14 residues long. The CDR3 loop is CASSSGAMNTEAFF. CDR3 nucleotides: TGTGCCAGCAGCTCCGGGGCCATGAACACTGAAGCTTTCTTT.

The V and J genes are TRBV10-3 and TRBJ1-1; 8 bases map to TRBD1. The CDR3 is made up of 13 amino acids. The ends lost 6 bases at V and 10 bases at J; junction bases unmatched: 10. In germline, CDR1 is ENHRY, CDR2 SYGVKD. This CDR3 is CAISGQGREGAFF. The CDR3 DNA is TGTGCCATCAGCGGACAGGGACGGGAGGGAGCTTTCTTT.

The chain employs TRBV2 and TRBJ1-2; D unclear. The germline V and J ends were trimmed by 5 bases and 5 bases, with 15 bases remaining between them. Germline V lookup: CDR1 SNHLY, CDR2 FYNNEI. CDR3 length: 14 residues. This CDR3 is CASSLPDLSYGYTF. CDR3 bases: TGTGCCAGCAGTTTACCGGACCTTTCTTATGGCTACACCTTC.

This clonotype showed up many times. This chain connects TRBV7-2 to TRBJ1-6; D is ambiguous. V shed 5 bases and J shed 10 bases, with 12 bases lying between them. The germline CDR1 and CDR2 sequences are SGHTA and FQGNSA. There are 13 residues in the CDR3. This CDR3 is CASSPRKVSPLHF. CDR3 DNA sequence: TGTGCCAGCAGCCCTCGTAAGGTCTCACCCCTCCACTTT.

The V gene is TRBV9, the J gene TRBJ2-7; D is unresolved. This CDR3 has 14 amino acids. The germline CDR1 and CDR2 sequences are SGDLS and YYNGEE. V was pared by 7 bases and J by 2 bases, with 16 bases between. Here the CDR3 reads CASASGYQAYEQYF. The CDR3 nucleotides read TGTGCCAGCGCGTCCGGCTACCAGGCCTACGAGCAGTACTTC.

This clonotype has at least ten counts. V and J are TRBV29-1 and TRBJ1-1, with 7 bases lining up with TRBD1. CDR1 is SQVTM and CDR2 is ANQGSEA in the germline V gene. The CDR3 is 14 amino acids. The V and J ends lost 6 bases and 3 bases, in that order; junction bases with no gene match: 10. Written as DNA, the CDR3 is TGCAGCGTACGACCGGGGACAGCGGACACTGAAGCTTTCTTT. This codes for CSVRPGTADTEAFF.

This clonotype appeared once. A much larger clonotype is one base distant, so this may be a read error. It is likely a read error, because the conserved phenylalanine at the end of the CDR3 is missing. The chain combines TRBV14 with TRBJ1-1, with D hard to call. With 2 bases removed from V and 4 bases from J, the gap between germline ends came to 8 bases. Germline V gene lookup returns CDR1 SGHDN and CDR2 FVKESK. This CDR3 is 13 amino acids long. CDR3 sequence: CASSQLRATEAFS. CDR3 nucleotides: TGTGCCAGCAGCCAATTGAGGGCCACTGAAGCTTTCTCT.

This sequence joins TRBV7-9 and TRBJ1-3, with D possibly matching TRBD1 (6 bases). Germline lookup yields CDR1 SEHNR and CDR2 FQNEAQ (reference sequence). The V end lost 5 bases, the J end lost 7 bases, and 12 bases lay between the germline ends. The CDR3 has 13 amino acids. CDR3 nucleotide sequence: TGTGCCAGCAGCCCAGGGGAGATGAACACCATATATTTT. Its protein product is CASSPGEMNTIYF.

In its sample, this clonotype was seen once. This sequence joins TRBV2 and TRBJ1-2; D not certain. The CDR3 has 13 amino acids. Germline values: CDR1 SNHLY, CDR2 FYNNEI. The V and J ends lost 2 bases and 4 bases respectively, with 8 bases between them. CDR3 DNA sequence: TGTGCCAGCAGTGAACCAGACACCTATGGCTACACCTTC. This codes for CASSEPDTYGYTF.

Ten or more counts support this clonotype. This chain uses TRBV14 with TRBJ1-2; D is unclear. CDR1 is SGHDN, CDR2 FVKESK, per germline. There are 14 residues in the CDR3. The V end was cut by 0 bases, the J end by 4 bases, with 9 bases between. CDR3 coding DNA: TGTGCCAGCAGCCAAGACCCACTCGGCTATGGCTACACCTTC. Protein: CASSQDPLGYGYTF.

V and J are TRBV11-1 and TRBJ2-1; the D gene could be TRBD1 or TRBD2 (5 bases each). V lost 0 bases and J 8 bases, leaving 11 bases between the germline ends. This CDR3 spans 14 amino acids. The germline V gene encodes CDR1 SGHAT and CDR2 FQDESV (reference sequence). The CDR3 reads CASSLAGPSDEQFF. CDR3 nucleotide sequence: TGTGCCAGCAGCTTAGCGGGACCGTCTGATGAGCAGTTCTTC.

This clonotype was counted ten times or more. Written as DNA, the CDR3 is TGTGCCAGCAGCTTAGATTTTCGTAAGTCCTACGAGCAGTACTTC. It yields the protein CASSLDFRKSYEQYF. The chain has TRBV7-8 and TRBJ2-7, with unresolved D. Per germline, CDR1 SGHVS and CDR2 FQNEAQ. Trimming took 1 base from V and 1 from J, leaving 11 bases between them. This CDR3 contains 15 residues.

Notes on this clonotype: A much larger clone differs by one base, so this may be a read error. The chain has TRBV14 and TRBJ1-2; a weak D match, TRBD1 (5 bases). This CDR3 has 15 amino acids. V lost 2 bases to trimming and J lost 6 bases, with 16 bases between them. CDR1 and CDR2 (germline): SGHDN, FVKESK. The CDR3 bases are TGTGCCAGCAGCCAACCCCAGGGACTGAGCGATGGCTACACCTTC. Residues: CASSQPQGLSDGYTF.

The genes are TRBV12-3 or TRBV12-4 and TRBJ2-7; D is possibly TRBD1 (8 bases). The CDR3 loop spans 15 amino acids. Between the trimmed V and J ends, which lost 3 bases and 3 bases, there was a span of 15 bases. CDR3 bases: TGTGCCAGCAGTTTGAGCGGGACAGGTCTCTACGAGCAGTACTTC. Translating gives CASSLSGTGLYEQYF.

Only a few counts were recorded for this clonotype. This rearrangement joins TRBV27 to TRBJ1-4; 7 nucleotides align to TRBD1. The CDR3 extends over 14 amino acids. CDR1 is MNHEY, CDR2 SMNVEV, per germline (reference sequence). Losses at the gene ends were 5 bases for V and 6 bases for J; bases not matched to a gene: 6. The CDR3 nucleotides are TGTGCCAGCAGTAATAGGGGGCGGTATGAAAAACTGTTTTTT. Its protein product is CASSNRGRYEKLFF.

The V call is TRBV7-3, the J call TRBJ2-5; D perhaps matches TRBD1 (6 bases). The V gene lost 5 bases and the J gene lost 7 bases, with 23 bases spanning the gap. CDR3 length: 16 residues. Germline values: CDR1 SGHTA, CDR2 FQGTGA. The DNA for the CDR3 is TGTGCCAGCAGCACACAGGGATCCGCCAAAAGGTGGACCCAGTACTTC. Translation gives CASSTQGSAKRWTQYF.

The V call is TRBV20-1, the J call TRBJ1-2; 7 bases align to TRBD1. With 6 bases clipped from V and 2 bases from J, the junction kept 12 bases outside the gene matches. This CDR3 spans 15 amino acids. Germline lookup yields CDR1 DFQATT and CDR2 SNEGSKA (reference sequence). This CDR3 is CSALEGGRGNYGYTF. The CDR3 nucleotides read TGCAGTGCCTTAGAGGGTGGCAGGGGGAACTATGGCTACACCTTC.

The V call is TRBV19, the J call TRBJ2-5; 7 nucleotides match TRBD1. CDR3 length: 13 amino acids. Germline values: CDR1 LNHDA, CDR2 SQIVND (reference sequence). J gave up 4 bases and V 7 bases, and 6 bases lay outside the gene matches. CDR3 amino acids: CASNPTGRETQYF. DNA for the CDR3: TGTGCCAGTAACCCGACAGGGAGAGAGACCCAGTACTTC.

CDR3 coding DNA: TGTGCCACCAGCTTAGTACAGGGGGCCGGGGAGCTGTTTTTT. Amino acid sequence: CATSLVQGAGELFF. The V and J genes are TRBV24-1 and TRBJ2-2; 8 positions agree with TRBD1. The CDR3 consists of 14 residues. V lost 7 bases, J lost 6 bases, and 6 bases stayed unmatched. Germline V gene lookup returns CDR1 KGHDR and CDR2 SFDVKD.

V is TRBV14 and J is TRBJ1-2; TRBD1 might be the D (6 bases). Trimming cost V 11 bases and J 4 bases, with 11 bases left between them. CDR3 length: 11 amino acids. Germline CDR1 reads SGHDN; CDR2 reads FVKESK. The CDR3 spells CAETGPYGYTF. The CDR3 nucleotides read TGTGCCGAAACAGGGCCCTATGGCTACACCTTC. The variable domain in full, with the rest retrieved from reference TRBV14 and TRBJ1-2, is EAGVTQFPSHSVIEKGQTVTLRCDPISGHDNLYWYRRVMGKEIKFLLHFVKESKQDESGMPNNRFLAERTGGTYSTLKVQPAELEDSGVYFCAETGPYGYTFGSGTRLTVV.

V usage is TRBV10-3 and J usage is TRBJ2-7; TRBD1 agrees at 10 bases. The CDR3 contains 15 residues. J was trimmed by 3 bases and V by 10 bases; bases with no gene match: 12. The germline gives CDR1 ENHRY, CDR2 SYGVKD. CDR3 residues: CASRNPGQGNYEQYF. Written as DNA, the CDR3 is TGTGCCAGCAGAAACCCGGGACAGGGGAACTACGAGCAGTACTTC.

This clonotype has a handful of counts. The chain uses TRBV2 and TRBJ1-5, with a tentative D call TRBD1 (5 bases). Trimming removed 0 bases at V and 6 bases at J, with 12 bases between. Germline V gene sequence: CDR1 SNHLY, CDR2 FYNNEI. The CDR3 length is 15 residues. Here the CDR3 reads CASSEALLGVQPQHF. CDR3 DNA: TGTGCCAGCAGTGAAGCGCTTCTGGGGGTTCAGCCCCAGCATTTT.

The CDR3 coding sequence is TGTGCCAGCAGCTTAGCTAAATGGACGGAGTCCTACACCTTC. Protein: CASSLAKWTESYTF. This chain connects TRBV13 to TRBJ1-2; D is undetermined. The CDR3 is made up of 14 amino acids. V shed 1 base and J shed 10 bases, with 16 bases lying between them. Germline-derived CDR1 and CDR2 are PRHDT and FYEKMQ (reference sequence).

The chain joins TRBV7-6 to TRBJ2-5, with 7 bases aligning to TRBD2. V lost 2 bases, J lost 5 bases, and 8 bases stayed unmatched. Germline lookup yields CDR1 SGHVS and CDR2 FNYEAQ. The CDR3 totals 15 residues. CDR3 loop: CASSLNFQGGETQYF. CDR3 DNA: TGTGCCAGCAGCTTAAATTTCCAGGGAGGGGAGACCCAGTACTTC.

This clonotype came up many times. The CDR3 region is CASSQEQWARGYTF. As DNA, the CDR3 is TGCGCCAGCAGCCAAGAACAGTGGGCACGAGGCTACACCTTC. V is TRBV4-1 and J is TRBJ1-2; D not resolved. This CDR3 is 14 amino acids long. V was cut by 0 bases and J by 8 bases, with 13 bases left in between. Germline assignment: CDR1 MGHRA and CDR2 YSYEKL.

The sample holds many counts of this clonotype. This chain connects TRBV6-5 to TRBJ1-4; 8 positions agree with TRBD1. Germline V CDR1 and CDR2: MNHEY, SVGAGI. J was trimmed by 10 bases and V by 5 bases; bases with no gene match: 12. The CDR3 covers 15 residues. CDR3 amino acids: CASSPKPGQDLKLFF. CDR3 in DNA: TGTGCCAGCAGTCCTAAACCGGGACAGGATCTAAAACTGTTTTTT.

The chain couples TRBV7-2 to TRBJ2-3, with D possibly TRBD1 on 5 matching bases. CDR1 and CDR2 (germline): SGHTA, FQGNSA. Trimming removed 6 bases from V and 11 bases from J, with 18 bases in between. This CDR3 is built from 13 residues. CDR3 DNA: TGTGCCAGCAGTGACGTACTGTGGGGCGTGCAGTATTTT. Translated: CASSDVLWGVQYF.

Many counts were recorded for this clonotype. The chain couples TRBV24-1 to TRBJ1-2; no definite D call. V lost 6 bases and J lost 6, with 10 bases in between. Per germline, CDR1 KGHDR and CDR2 SFDVKD. The CDR3 consists of 12 residues. The CDR3 DNA reads TGTGCCACCAGTTGGGGAGGACATGGCTACACCTTC. Its translation: CATSWGGHGYTF.

A remark on this clonotype: A read error may explain this, as a much larger clone is one base away. This chain links TRBV6-5 with TRBJ1-5; D is unresolved. The CDR3 contains 14 residues. CDR1 MNHEY and CDR2 SVGAGI come from the germline V gene. The CDR3 DNA follows: TGTGCCGGCAGAGGCGGGAGAAGCAATCAGCCCCAGCATTTT. Translated, it gives CAGRGGRSNQPQHF.